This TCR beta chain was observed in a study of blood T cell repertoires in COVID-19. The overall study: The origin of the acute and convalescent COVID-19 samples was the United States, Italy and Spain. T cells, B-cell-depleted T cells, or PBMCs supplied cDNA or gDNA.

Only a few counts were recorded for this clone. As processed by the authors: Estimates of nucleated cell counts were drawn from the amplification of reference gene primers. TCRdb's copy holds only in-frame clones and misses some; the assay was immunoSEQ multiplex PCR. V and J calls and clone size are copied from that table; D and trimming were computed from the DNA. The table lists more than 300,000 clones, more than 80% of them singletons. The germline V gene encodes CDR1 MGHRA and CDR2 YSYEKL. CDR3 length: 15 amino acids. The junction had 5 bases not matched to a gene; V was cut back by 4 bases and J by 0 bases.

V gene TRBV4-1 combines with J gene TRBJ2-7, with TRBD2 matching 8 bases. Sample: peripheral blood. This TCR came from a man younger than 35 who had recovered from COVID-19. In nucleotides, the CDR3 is TGCGCCAGCAGCCCGGCTAGCGGGCCCTCCTACGAGCAGTACTTC. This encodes CASSPASGPSYEQYF.